The next 23 T cell receptor beta chains were all read from a single sample in a study of blood T cell repertoires in COVID-19. Measured with immunoSEQ multiplex PCR; TCRdb has only the in-frame clones, and not every one. The repertoire has 430,000 or so clones, around 87% of them found once; the top ten carry approximately 1.8%. The sequencing input was PBMCs or T cells enriched from blood (not recorded which). The receptor source for this set is a woman aged 40-49 years who had recovered from COVID-19.

The chain recombines TRBV6-2 or TRBV6-3 with TRBJ2-1; D gene unclear. Trimming cost V 0 bases and J 14 bases, with 11 bases left between them. CDR1 MNHEY and CDR2 SVGEGT come from the germline V gene. This CDR3 has 12 residues. CDR3 sequence: CASSYSLQYKFF. CDR3 DNA sequence: TGTGCCAGCAGTTACTCTCTCCAGTACAAGTTCTTC.

The CDR3 loop is CASSYSKYMLQYF. As DNA, the CDR3 is TGTGCCAGCAGTTACTCGAAATATATGCTACAGTACTTC. This chain joins TRBV6-5 and TRBJ2-4, with D unresolved. The CDR3 length is 13 residues. V was trimmed by 0 bases and J by 13 bases, leaving 13 bases between them. Germline values: CDR1 MNHEY, CDR2 SVGAGI.

CDR3 bases: TGTGCCAGCACCCCGGGAGAGGCTGGAAACACCATATATTTT. Translated: CASTPGEAGNTIYF. The genes are TRBV7-2 and TRBJ1-3; unclear D gene. The CDR3 extends over 14 amino acids. Trimming stripped 7 bases from V and 2 bases from J, with 12 bases between. Germline V gene sequence: CDR1 SGHTA, CDR2 FQGNSA.

The rearrangement joins TRBV19 to TRBJ2-2, with no clear D. Germline values: CDR1 LNHDA, CDR2 SQIVND (reference sequence). The germline V and J ends were trimmed by 7 bases and 6 bases, with 6 bases remaining between them. The CDR3 consists of 11 residues. CDR3 bases: TGTGCCAGTAAACAAGCCGGGGAGCTGTTTTTT. Translation gives CASKQAGELFF.

J is TRBJ2-7 and V is TRBV3-1 (or the pseudogene TRBV3-2), with 8 bases identical to TRBD2. Germline CDR1 and CDR2: LGHDT and YNNKEL (reference sequence). J was trimmed by 0 bases and V by 3 bases; bases with no gene match: 4. The CDR3 sequence is 15 residues long. CDR3 in DNA: TGTGCCAGCAGCCAGGCGGGAGGCCCCTCCTACGAGCAGTACTTC. It is translated as CASSQAGGPSYEQYF.

The chain employs TRBV7-8 and TRBJ1-3; TRBD1 aligns across 7 bases. The CDR3 is 15 amino acids. V trimming: 5 bases; J trimming: 2 bases; junction bases outside the gene matches: 6. From germline, CDR1 is SGHVS and CDR2 FQNEAQ. This CDR3 is CASSPDRVTGNTIYF. The CDR3 DNA sequence: TGTGCCAGCAGCCCCGACAGGGTTACTGGAAACACCATATATTTT. The complete variable domain, with remaining parts taken from reference TRBV7-8 and TRBJ1-3, reads GAGVSQSPRYKVAKRGQDVALRCDPISGHVSLFWYQQALGQGPEFLTYFQNEAQLDKSGLPSDRFFAERPEGSVSTLKIQRTQQEDSAVYLCASSPDRVTGNTIYFGEGSWLTVV.

V and J are TRBV14 and TRBJ2-1; 7 nucleotides match TRBD2. The germline V gene encodes CDR1 SGHDN and CDR2 FVKESK. CDR3 length: 16 amino acids. Trimming took 4 bases from V and 8 from J; bases not matched to a gene: 14. The CDR3 sequence: CASSPHSGTQGHEQFF. CDR3 nucleotides: TGTGCCAGCAGCCCGCACAGCGGGACCCAGGGCCATGAGCAGTTCTTC.

This sequence joins TRBV7-7 and TRBJ2-3; TRBD2 matches at 9 bases. After removal of 4 bases from V and 2 bases from J, the junction contained 4 bases not matched to a gene. From germline, CDR1 is SSHAT and CDR2 FNYEAQ (reference sequence). The CDR3 contains 15 residues. The CDR3 coding sequence is TGTGCCAGCAGCTCCGTAGCGGGAGCCACAGATACGCAGTATTTT. Translated: CASSSVAGATDTQYF.

The chain carries TRBV15 and TRBJ1-5; TRBD1 aligns across 7 bases. The CDR3 is 13 residues long. Germline V gene lookup returns CDR1 LNHNV and CDR2 YYDKDF (reference sequence). With 4 bases clipped from V and 8 bases from J, the junction kept 5 bases outside the gene matches. CDR3 sequence (DNA): TGTGCCACCAGCATACCTGACAGGGAGCCCCAGCATTTT. Encoded protein: CATSIPDREPQHF.

The chain has TRBV18 and TRBJ2-5; a weak D match, TRBD2 (7 bases). Germline CDR1 and CDR2: KGHSH and LQKENI. Trimming removed 5 bases from V and 5 bases from J, with 15 bases in between. There are 14 residues in the CDR3. CDR3 DNA: TGTGCCAGCTCAAGTTCCAGGGGAGGGGAGACCCAGTACTTC. Protein: CASSSSRGGETQYF.

The rearrangement uses TRBV6-1 and TRBJ2-7; tentatively, D is TRBD1 (5 bases). V lost 3 bases and J 3 bases, leaving 12 bases between the germline ends. Germline CDR1 is MNHNS and CDR2 is SASEGT. The CDR3 is 14 residues long. The CDR3 nucleotides read TGTGCCAGCAGTGACGGGCAGGGCGTCTACGAGCAGTACTTC. Its translation: CASSDGQGVYEQYF.

The chain has TRBV5-4 and TRBJ1-2; TRBD1 agrees at 11 bases. Trimming cost V 5 bases and J 4 bases; bases outside gene matches: 10. This CDR3 spans 16 amino acids. CDR1 SGHNT and CDR2 YYREEE come from the germline V gene (reference sequence). CDR3 in amino acids: CASRADRGRTLYGYTF. The DNA of the CDR3 is TGTGCCAGCAGGGCGGACAGGGGGCGTACCCTCTATGGCTACACCTTC.

This chain uses TRBV27 with TRBJ2-3; possibly TRBD2 for D (6 bases). The germline V gene has CDR1 MNHEY and CDR2 SMNVEV (reference sequence). The CDR3 has 11 amino acids. Trimming cost V 8 bases and J 6 bases, with 9 bases left between them. CDR3 loop: CASGSGDTQYF. CDR3 nucleotides: TGTGCCAGCGGGAGCGGGGATACGCAGTATTTT.

As to this clone: Additional DNA sequences in this sample encode the identical CDR3. The chain is built from TRBV7-2 and TRBJ2-5, with 12 bases that match TRBD2. Looked up from germline, CDR1 is SGHTA and CDR2 is FQGNSA. Germline trimming cut 1 base from V and 4 bases from J; bases unmatched to any gene: 1. This CDR3 region has 15 residues. The CDR3 reads CASSLVLAGGETQYF. The DNA for the CDR3 is TGTGCCAGCAGCTTAGTACTAGCGGGAGGAGAGACCCAGTACTTC.

The V and J genes are TRBV7-2 and TRBJ2-7, with 9 bases lining up with TRBD2. The CDR3 sequence is 15 residues long. CDR1 and CDR2 (germline): SGHTA, FQGNSA. V lost 6 bases and J lost 3; bases outside the gene matches: 9. CDR3 sequence: CASRISGSVFYEQYF. In DNA form, the CDR3 reads TGTGCCAGCAGAATTAGCGGGAGTGTTTTCTACGAGCAGTACTTC. Drawing the rest from reference TRBV7-2 and TRBJ2-7, the complete variable domain is GAGVSQSPSNKVTEKGKDVELRCDPISGHTALYWYRQSLGQGLEFLIYFQGNSAPDKSGLPSDRFSAERTGGSVSTLTIQRTQQEDSAVYLCASRISGSVFYEQYFGPGTRLTVT.

The J gene is TRBJ1-2, the V gene TRBV15; 10 bases are a match to TRBD1. The CDR3 extends over 15 amino acids. Germline CDR1 LNHNV, CDR2 YYDKDF (reference sequence). Germline trimming cut 4 bases from V and 6 bases from J; bases unmatched to any gene: 8. The CDR3 loop is CATSIDRGPTNGYTF. DNA for the CDR3: TGTGCCACCAGCATCGACAGGGGGCCCACTAATGGCTACACCTTC.

The chain links TRBV19 to TRBJ2-1; 9 bases map to TRBD2. J was trimmed by 6 bases and V by 1 base; bases with no gene match: 4. The CDR3 is 15 residues long. Germline CDR1 reads LNHDA; CDR2 reads SQIVND (reference sequence). This CDR3 is CASSIALAGFNEQFF. In DNA form, the CDR3 reads TGTGCCAGTAGTATAGCACTAGCGGGCTTCAATGAGCAGTTCTTC.

This chain joins TRBV24-1 and TRBJ2-3; the D gene is possibly TRBD2 (6 bases). V shed 9 bases and J shed 3 bases, with 15 bases lying between them. The germline CDR1 and CDR2 sequences are KGHDR and SFDVKD. The CDR3 consists of 14 residues. CDR3 coding DNA: TGTGCCACCGAAAGGGACTCAATGACAGATACGCAGTATTTT. This gives the protein CATERDSMTDTQYF.

Of note for this clone: This sample also contains other DNA sequences that code for the same CDR3. The chain joins TRBV24-1 to TRBJ1-5; TRBD1 agrees at 8 bases. V shed 3 bases and J 5 bases; nucleotides not matched to a gene: 2. Germline lookup yields CDR1 KGHDR and CDR2 SFDVKD. The CDR3 runs to 14 residues. CDR3 protein: CATSDPTGDQPQHF. The CDR3 region has the DNA TGTGCCACCAGTGATCCGACAGGGGATCAGCCCCAGCATTTT.

CDR3 amino acids: CSAPRVGYGYTF. CDR3 coding DNA: TGCAGCGCTCCCCGGGTGGGCTATGGCTACACCTTC. The gene calls are TRBV29-1 and TRBJ1-2, with D unclear. Germline lookup yields CDR1 SQVTM and CDR2 ANQGSEA. The CDR3 is 12 residues long. The ends were cut back, 7 bases at V and 4 bases at J, with 13 bases in the middle. Full variable domain (missing parts from reference TRBV29-1 and TRBJ1-2): SAVISQKPSRDICQRGTSLTIQCQVDSQVTMMFWYRQQPGQSLTLIATANQGSEATYESGFVIDKFPISRPNLTFSTLTVSNMSPEDSSIYLCSAPRVGYGYTFGSGTRLTVV.

The chain couples TRBV18 to TRBJ2-3; D possibly corresponds to TRBD2 (5 bases). The CDR3 runs to 14 residues. V was pared by 3 bases and J by 2 bases, with 9 bases between. In germline, CDR1 is KGHSH, CDR2 LQKENI. This CDR3 reads CASSPLGDTDTQYF. The CDR3 DNA reads as TGTGCCAGCTCACCGCTGGGAGACACAGATACGCAGTATTTT.

This chain links TRBV4-1 with TRBJ2-1, with 14 bases identical to TRBD2. The CDR3 length is 20 residues. Per the germline V gene, CDR1 is MGHRA and CDR2 is YSYEKL. The junction had 9 bases not matched to a gene; V was cut back by 0 bases and J by 2 bases. Here the CDR3 DNA reads TGCGCCAGCAGCCAAGAAACCGGGACTAGCGGGGGTCACACCTACAATGAGCAGTTCTTC. It translates to CASSQETGTSGGHTYNEQFF.

The chain combines TRBV7-2 with TRBJ2-7; D call uncertain. V dropped 0 bases and J dropped 2 bases, with 5 bases sitting between them. The CDR3 spans 13 residues. Germline CDR1 and CDR2: SGHTA and FQGNSA. The CDR3 here is CASSLAQTYEQYF. Written as DNA, the CDR3 is TGTGCCAGCAGCTTAGCACAGACCTACGAGCAGTACTTC.